A single T cell receptor (beta chain) is shown here with its context. Per the authors' pipeline: It was from reference gene primer amplification that nucleated cell counts were estimated. Measured with immunoSEQ multiplex PCR; TCRdb has only the in-frame clones, and not every one. V and J calls and clone size come straight from that table; D and trimming were deduced from the DNA. The table records about 240,000 clones, 88% of them present only once. This entry comes from a study of blood T cell repertoires in COVID-19. Study in general: The study drew acute and convalescent COVID-19 samples from the United States, Italy and Spain. T cells, B-cell-depleted T cells, or PBMCs provided the cDNA or gDNA that served as material.

The sample comprised peripheral blood. This receptor was identified in a woman aged 40 to 55 who had recovered from COVID-19.

As DNA, the CDR3 is TGTGCCAGCAGTGAACGGGGGACAGATGGCTACACCTTC. As protein: CASSERGTDGYTF. J is TRBJ1-2 and V is TRBV6-1, with 7 nucleotides matching TRBD1. Germline V gives CDR1 MNHNS, CDR2 SASEGT. The CDR3 runs 13 residues. V shed 2 bases and J 6 bases; nucleotides not matched to a gene: 3.